This T cell receptor beta chain was observed in a study of T cells in Graves' hyperthyroidism and ophthalmopathy. As for the study in general: Before treatment of any kind, peripheral blood was taken at initial diagnosis.

Amplification of TCR beta CDR3 regions was performed using RNA transcripts as template. First-round RT-PCR targeting the TCR CDR3 was performed with the HTBI primer set. Each CDR3 protein gets one entry after TCRdb re-called the multiplex PCR reads with MiXCR. The sample consists of roughly 400,000 distinct CDR3 sequences, around 15% of them appearing once. The CDR3 spans 13 residues. Germline lookup yields CDR1 MNHNS and CDR2 SASEGT. After removal of 0 bases from V and 8 bases from J, the junction contained 3 bases not matched to a gene. The sample holds many counts of this clonotype. The clonotype was recovered from a man aged 50-60 years with Graves' ophthalmopathy. The sample taken for sequencing was blood. The J gene is TRBJ1-2, the V gene TRBV6-1; 7 positions match TRBD1. The CDR3 DNA reads as TGTGCCAGCAGTGAAGCGGCAGGGGGAGGCTACACCTTC. Translated, it gives CASSEAAGGGYTF.